This record looks at one T cell receptor beta chain sequence and its context. Antigen unknown. Sequencing was performed with immunoSEQ multiplex PCR; in TCRdb, only in-frame clones are kept and a portion is missing. The sample includes 150,000 to 200,000 clones, about 90% seen only once; the top ten take approximately 2.7%. The entry originates in a study of T cell responses to AZD1222 COVID-19 vaccine. General study results and limits: White British ancestry dominated among donors, who included more females, and clonal diversity was possibly underestimated. Reportedly, close to half of spike-specific TCRs are directed against unmutated variant regions. The study sampled repertoires only after the peak T cell response. Spike as a whole was targeted by vaccine-associated CD4 TCRs, dominant at 160-218 and 743-854.

The clonotype was recovered from an adult in good health. The sequencing here drew on peripheral blood, taken on day 0 of MenACWY control vaccination.

CDR3 in amino acids: CASSLKQSTYEQYF. Here the CDR3 DNA reads TGTGCCAGCTCACTGAAGCAGAGTACCTACGAGCAGTACTTC. J is TRBJ2-7 and V is TRBV18; D is ambiguous. Germline CDR1 is KGHSH and CDR2 is LQKENI. Trimming cost V 4 bases and J 2 bases, with 12 bases left between them. The CDR3 is 14 residues long. Full variable domain (remainder filled in from reference TRBV18 and TRBJ2-7): NAGVMQNPRHLVRRRGQEARLRCSPMKGHSHVYWYRQLPEEGLKFMVYLQKENIIDESGMPKERFSAEFPKEGPSILRIQQVVRGDSAAYFCASSLKQSTYEQYFGPGTRLTVT.